This TCR beta chain is from a study of PD-L1 blockade in urothelial cancer. Turning to the study itself: A median of about 140,000 T cells was found in the blood samples.

Whole-study findings and limits: It was durable-benefit patients whose tumor-associated blood clones expanded more at 3 weeks.

The repertoire was sequenced with immunoSEQ multiplex PCR; TCRdb's copy has only in-frame clones and lacks some. This sample has 45,000 to 50,000 clones, with 65% to 85% found just once. Time point defined: peripheral blood 6 weeks after treatment start. With regard to this clone: Its antigen is not identified.

This TCR was recovered from a man aged 70 or older with urothelial cancer. The specimen comprised PBMCs, sampled around atezolizumab (anti-PD-L1) treatment.

The CDR3 DNA reads TGTGCCTGGGGTCTAGGGGGGGGCCGCTCCTACGAGCAGTACTTC. This translates into CAWGLGGGRSYEQYF. The chain carries TRBV30 and TRBJ2-7; D perhaps matches TRBD2 (7 bases). CDR1 GTSNPN and CDR2 SVGIG come from the germline V gene (reference sequence). CDR3 length equals 15 residues. Trimming took off 5 bases at V and 0 bases at J, with 17 bases between the two ends.